Listed here are 11 T cell receptor beta chains from one sample, sequenced in a study of T cell repertoires in aging, cancer and after chemotherapy. Multiplex touch-down PCR with TRB-A/B primers amplified rearranged V-D-J TRB sequences. Using its own MiXCR run on the multiplex PCR reads, TCRdb lists one record per CDR3 protein. The sample gives over a thousand distinct CDR3 sequences, roughly 89% of which show up once; 3.5% to 4.5% is in the top ten. TCR beta rearrangements were amplified from peripheral blood genomic DNA. Specimen: blood. These receptors all stem from a human donor with a solid tumor.

The chain carries TRBV29-1 and TRBJ1-1; 9 positions match TRBD1. V dropped 5 bases and J dropped 5; count of bases not matched to a gene: 12. This CDR3 is built from 15 residues. CDR1 and CDR2 (germline): SQVTM, ANQGSEA. The CDR3 here is CSVIDTGGGLTEAFF. In DNA, the CDR3 is TGCAGCGTTATCGACACAGGGGGCGGATTGACTGAAGCTTTCTTT. Based on the CDR3 plus reference TRBV29-1 and TRBJ1-1, the full variable domain is SAVISQKPSRDICQRGTSLTIQCQVDSQVTMMFWYRQQPGQSLTLIATANQGSEATYESGFVIDKFPISRPNLTFSTLTVSNMSPEDSSIYLCSVIDTGGGLTEAFFGQGTRLTVV.

The genes are TRBV30 and TRBJ1-1; D is unresolved. V dropped 0 bases and J dropped 3 bases, with 8 bases sitting between them. Germline V gene sequence: CDR1 GTSNPN, CDR2 SVGIG (reference sequence). The CDR3 sequence is 13 residues long. DNA for the CDR3: TGTGCCTGGAGTGTACGCCTCGACACTGAAGCTTTCTTT. It is translated as CAWSVRLDTEAFF.

The rearrangement uses TRBV14 and TRBJ2-7; 8 nucleotides match TRBD2. After removal of 2 bases from V and 2 bases from J, the junction contained 5 bases not matched to a gene. This CDR3 contains 15 residues. Germline V gene lookup returns CDR1 SGHDN and CDR2 FVKESK. CDR3 in DNA: TGTGCCAGCAGCCAACCCACTAGCGGCACCTACGAGCAGTACTTC. Its translation is CASSQPTSGTYEQYF.

This clonotype was seen a few times. The chain uses TRBV30 and TRBJ1-3; D not resolved. The CDR3 extends over 16 amino acids. Looked up from germline, CDR1 is GTSNPN and CDR2 is SVGIG (reference sequence). The V and J ends lost 0 bases and 3 bases respectively, with 15 bases between them. The CDR3, as DNA: TGTGCCTGGAGTGTACTACCGTGGGTGGGTGGAAACACCATATATTTT. This gives the protein CAWSVLPWVGGNTIYF. The variable domain in full, with the rest retrieved from reference TRBV30 and TRBJ1-3, is SQTIHQWPATLVQPVGSPLSLECTVEGTSNPNLYWYRQAAGRGLQLLFYSVGIGQISSEVPQNLSASRPQDRQFILSSKKLLLSDSGFYLCAWSVLPWVGGNTIYFGEGSWLTVV.

CDR3 nucleotides: TGCAGCGTCCCCCGGGACAGGGACCCCATTAACTATGGCTACACCTTC. Encoded protein: CSVPRDRDPINYGYTF. The gene calls are TRBV29-1 and TRBJ1-2, with 9 bases identical to TRBD1. Losses at the gene ends were 6 bases for V and 1 base for J; bases not matched to a gene: 12. From germline, CDR1 is SQVTM and CDR2 ANQGSEA. The CDR3 extends over 16 amino acids.

The rearrangement uses TRBV7-2 and TRBJ2-5, with 10 bases identical to TRBD2. The trim removed 5 bases at V and 4 bases at J, leaving 4 bases unmatched. CDR3 size: 14 residues. Germline lookup yields CDR1 SGHTA and CDR2 FQGNSA. CDR3 amino acids: CASSPVAGGETQYF. CDR3 nucleotide sequence: TGTGCCAGCAGCCCCGTAGCGGGAGGAGAGACCCAGTACTTC.

The chain links TRBV27 to TRBJ1-2; TRBD1 matches at 9 bases. Germline V lookup: CDR1 MNHEY, CDR2 SMNVEV (reference sequence). Trimming at V came to 5 bases and at J to 6 bases, leaving 13 bases not matched to a gene. The CDR3 loop spans 16 amino acids. CDR3 amino acids: CASSQETGGAMDGYTF. Written as DNA, the CDR3 is TGTGCCAGCAGTCAAGAAACAGGGGGCGCAATGGATGGCTACACCTTC.

This clonotype showed up just once. The V call is TRBV6-1, the J call TRBJ1-1; 8 bases align to TRBD1. The CDR3 runs to 13 residues. CDR1 and CDR2 (germline): MNHNS, SASEGT. The trim removed 1 base at V and 11 bases at J, leaving 6 bases unmatched. The CDR3 sequence is CASSEGQGASAFF. CDR3 DNA sequence: TGTGCCAGCAGTGAAGGTCAGGGGGCTTCGGCTTTCTTT.

The V gene is TRBV6-5, the J gene TRBJ1-2; no firm D call. The length of the CDR3 is 13 residues. Looked up from germline, CDR1 is MNHEY and CDR2 is SVGAGI. Trimming pared 6 bases from V and 0 bases from J, leaving 8 bases between. The CDR3 reads CASSRPSNYGYTF. The CDR3 DNA reads TGTGCCAGCAGCCGACCCTCTAACTATGGCTACACCTTC.

The chain has TRBV30 and TRBJ1-1, with 8 positions matching TRBD1. The CDR3 has 15 residues. The germline V gene has CDR1 GTSNPN and CDR2 SVGIG (reference sequence). V lost 3 bases, J lost 4 bases, and 10 bases stayed unmatched. The CDR3 region is CAWSSGGSGITEAFF. The CDR3 DNA sequence: TGTGCCTGGAGCTCAGGGGGCTCGGGGATCACTGAAGCTTTCTTT.

The V gene is TRBV7-9, the J gene TRBJ2-4, with 8 nucleotides matching TRBD1. Losses at the gene ends were 4 bases for V and 8 bases for J; bases not matched to a gene: 10. Germline CDR1 SEHNR, CDR2 FQNEAQ (reference sequence). The CDR3 totals 15 residues. This CDR3 is CASSSRTGLGYIQYF. The DNA of the CDR3 is TGTGCCAGCAGCTCTCGGACAGGGTTGGGGTACATTCAGTACTTC.